The clone carrying this T cell receptor beta chain appeared a few times. Its antigen remains unknown. The sample is drawn from a study of T cell responses to AZD1222 COVID-19 vaccine. Study results and limitations: Spike was spanned by vaccine-associated CD4 TCRs, with dominance at 160-218 and 743-854. Two AZD1222 administrations were followed by greater Spike-specific TCR breadth and depth. Variant regions that are unmutated are reportedly the target of nearly half of spike-specific TCRs.

Trimming cost V 4 bases and J 0 bases; bases outside gene matches: 4. Per germline, CDR1 SGHDN and CDR2 FVKESK. The CDR3 extends over 15 amino acids. Clones were read by immunoSEQ multiplex PCR, and TCRdb kept only the in-frame ones, dropping some. The repertoire has 100,000 or so clones, roughly 90% of them found once; the top ten carry 2% to 3%. The sequence derives from an adult in good health. The sequences come from peripheral blood, collected on day 0 of AZD1222 vaccination. The rearrangement links TRBV14 to TRBJ1-2, with 8 bases identical to TRBD1. CDR3 in amino acids: CASSRGQGTNYGYTF. CDR3 nucleotide sequence: TGTGCCAGCAGCCGCGGACAGGGAACTAACTATGGCTACACCTTC.